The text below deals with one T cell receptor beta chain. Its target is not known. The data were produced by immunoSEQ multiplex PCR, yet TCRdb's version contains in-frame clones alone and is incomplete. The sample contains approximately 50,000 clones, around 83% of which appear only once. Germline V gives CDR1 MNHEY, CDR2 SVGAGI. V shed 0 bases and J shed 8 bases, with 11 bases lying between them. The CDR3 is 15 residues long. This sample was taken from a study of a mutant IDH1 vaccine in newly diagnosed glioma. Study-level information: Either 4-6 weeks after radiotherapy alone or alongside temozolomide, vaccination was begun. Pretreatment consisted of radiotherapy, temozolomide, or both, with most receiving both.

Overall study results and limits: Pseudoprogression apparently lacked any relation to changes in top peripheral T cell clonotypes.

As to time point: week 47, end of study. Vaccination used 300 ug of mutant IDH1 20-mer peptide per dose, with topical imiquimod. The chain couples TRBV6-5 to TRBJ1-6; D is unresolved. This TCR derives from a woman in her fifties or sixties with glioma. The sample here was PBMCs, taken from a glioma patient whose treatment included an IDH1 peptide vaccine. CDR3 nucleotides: TGTGCCAGCAGTTACTCCAGACTTAAGGATTCACCCCTCCACTTT. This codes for CASSYSRLKDSPLHF.